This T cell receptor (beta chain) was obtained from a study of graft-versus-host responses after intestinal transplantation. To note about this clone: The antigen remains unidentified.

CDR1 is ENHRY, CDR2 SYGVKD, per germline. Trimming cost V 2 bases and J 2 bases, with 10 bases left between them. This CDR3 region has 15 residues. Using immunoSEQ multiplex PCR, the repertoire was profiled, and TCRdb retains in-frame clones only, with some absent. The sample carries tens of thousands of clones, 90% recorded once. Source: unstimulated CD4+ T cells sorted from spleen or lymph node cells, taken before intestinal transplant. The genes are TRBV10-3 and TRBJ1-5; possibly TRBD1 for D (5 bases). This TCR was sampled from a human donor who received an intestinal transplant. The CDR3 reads CAISEGREGNQPQHF. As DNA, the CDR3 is TGTGCCATCAGTGAGGGCAGGGAGGGCAATCAGCCCCAGCATTTT.